This T cell receptor beta chain is drawn from a study of vaccination and CD4 T cells after COVID-19. Researchers used the Oncomine TCR Beta short-read assay to sequence DNA from cultured CD4+ T cells. After culture, CD4+ T cells served as the source for genomic DNA extraction. TCRdb fed the PCR reads into MiXCR, producing one record per CDR3 protein. Of about 20,000 distinct CDR3 sequences listed, around 42% are singletons. The treatment here: approximately 9-day PBMC culture with coronavirus spike peptide pools or control peptides (ViraFEST assay). The V gene end was trimmed by 5 bases and the J gene end by 3 bases; junction bases not matched to a gene: 6. The CDR3 length is 16 residues. Germline V gene sequence: CDR1 LGHNA, CDR2 YNFKEQ. Of note for this clonotype: Its antigen is unidentified.

The chain couples TRBV4-2 to TRBJ2-1, with 11 bases fitting TRBD2. Sequenced material: CD4+ T cells from blood, cultured in vitro. This TCR was sampled from a human donor who had recovered from COVID-19. The CDR3 nucleotides are TGTGCCAGCAGCTCGTTGACTAGCGGGGTCTACAATGAGCAGTTCTTC. Protein: CASSSLTSGVYNEQFF.